This entry concerns a single T cell receptor (beta chain). This clone was seen more than once but under ten times. Its antigen remains undetermined. Nothing much larger sits one base from this clone, and base qualities are not available. This sample was taken from a study of blood T cell repertoires in COVID-19 (dated by TCRdb to 2020 to 2021). For context, the study as a whole: Collaborator samples came from the United States, Italy and Spain and covered acute and convalescent phases of COVID-19. The prospective study material was composed of cDNA or gDNA derived from T cells, B-cell-depleted T cells, or PBMCs. The dataset comprised deeply sampled blood TCRbeta repertoires from subjects exposed to, actively infected with, or recovered from COVID-19. A freely available public database, intended as a resource for researchers studying the immune response to SARS-CoV-2, is where the repertoires were released. The samples were drawn from two sources: the first 160 participants of the ongoing ImmuneRACE study, and 1,200 or so subjects contributed by 6 global collaborators. A de-identified subject ID, COVID-19 status, age in years and sex were almost always included in the sample metadata. Where HLA class I and class II types were available, the types were taken from metadata supplied by the sample provider, not from assay-based typing.

TCRbeta CDR3 regions were amplified from genomic DNA using the immunoSEQ Assay, a bias-controlled multiplex PCR. Per the original workflow: The number of nucleated cells in each sample was estimated by amplification of reference gene primers within the assay. To quantify the absolute abundance of each unique TCRbeta CDR3 rearrangement, sequence reads were collapsed and filtered. For each sample, productive Simpson clonality was calculated as the square root of Simpson's diversity index over productive rearrangements. TCRdb took this table from immuneACCESS and kept in-frame rearrangements with V and J called. Such tables lack part of the clones; where checked against another copy, unresolved V genes explain under half of the gap, and the rest is unexplained. The V and J calls and clone size were taken over from that table, and D and trimming were inferred from the DNA. This sample holds around 320,000 clones; roughly 86% were observed only once. 11% of the sample comes from the top ten.

One collaborating source in Seattle enrolled patients during active infection and followed them longitudinally through the course of disease. Each collaborating institution followed its own protocols to collect whole blood in K2EDTA tubes. For TCRbeta analysis, collaborator samples were shipped as frozen whole blood, as isolated PBMCs, or as DNA extracted from either sample type. From cysteine to phenylalanine, the CDR3 is 14 amino acids long. Only the CDR3 portion is preserved as DNA: 42 bases, with reading frame beginning at the first base. A distance of 11 bases separates the germline ends of V and J, which lose 0 bases and 8 bases respectively. For CDR1 and CDR2, the germline V gene (reference sequence) lists SGHNT and YYREEE. General findings and caveats noted by the study authors: The amount of clinical and demographic metadata varied by source and participant and was provided uncurated.

Sequencing used peripheral blood. This receptor was identified in a woman aged 25 to 39 with COVID-19, enrolled during active disease. The chain couples TRBV5-4 to TRBJ1-4; perhaps TRBD1 is the D gene, with 6 bases matching. The CDR3 protein: CASSLGQGMEKLFF. The DNA reads as follows: TGTGCCAGCAGCTTGGGGCAGGGGATGGAAAAACTGTTTTTT.